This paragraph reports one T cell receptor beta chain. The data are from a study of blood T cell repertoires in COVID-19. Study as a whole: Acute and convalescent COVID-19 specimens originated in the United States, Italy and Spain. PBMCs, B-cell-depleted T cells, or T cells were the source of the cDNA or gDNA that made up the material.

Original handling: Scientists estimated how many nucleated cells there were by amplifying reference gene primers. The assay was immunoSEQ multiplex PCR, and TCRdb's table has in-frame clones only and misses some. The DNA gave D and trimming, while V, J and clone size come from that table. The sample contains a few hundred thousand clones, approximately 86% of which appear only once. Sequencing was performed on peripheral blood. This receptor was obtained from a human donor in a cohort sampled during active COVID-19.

In DNA form, the CDR3 reads TGTGCCAGCAGCAAAGGGAGGAGGCTGGATGAGCAGTTCTTC. Translating it yields CASSKGRRLDEQFF. V gene TRBV21-1 combines with J gene TRBJ2-1; the table assigns TRBD2, which was not confirmed against the DNA. TRBV21-1 is shown as a pseudogene. There are 14 residues in the CDR3.